In this sample, the clone carrying this T cell receptor (beta chain) turned up many times. This sample is part of a study of prognosis after radiotherapy for stage I lung cancer. The study amplified the TCR beta CDR3 region from genomic DNA. This amplification was carried out by two rounds of multiplex PCR. Round-one PCR had primers specific to each TRBV and TRBJ gene. A single record per CDR3 protein comes from TCRdb applying MiXCR to the multiplex PCR reads. The repertoire includes under 75,000 distinct CDR3 sequences, approximately 25% of them detected once, and around 6.8% sits in the top ten. The CDR3 totals 15 residues. Germline V gene sequence: CDR1 SGHVS, CDR2 FNYEAQ. The V gene lost 5 bases and the J gene lost 2 bases, with 13 bases spanning the gap.

Material: PBMCs, obtained before or after stereotactic body radiation therapy (not recorded which). The chain joins TRBV7-6 to TRBJ2-1, with D perhaps matching TRBD2 (6 bases). The receptor was derived from a donor of 50 years or more with non-small cell lung cancer. Here the CDR3 reads CASSPPTGAYNEQFF. DNA of the CDR3: TGTGCCAGCAGCCCCCCAACGGGAGCCTACAATGAGCAGTTCTTC.